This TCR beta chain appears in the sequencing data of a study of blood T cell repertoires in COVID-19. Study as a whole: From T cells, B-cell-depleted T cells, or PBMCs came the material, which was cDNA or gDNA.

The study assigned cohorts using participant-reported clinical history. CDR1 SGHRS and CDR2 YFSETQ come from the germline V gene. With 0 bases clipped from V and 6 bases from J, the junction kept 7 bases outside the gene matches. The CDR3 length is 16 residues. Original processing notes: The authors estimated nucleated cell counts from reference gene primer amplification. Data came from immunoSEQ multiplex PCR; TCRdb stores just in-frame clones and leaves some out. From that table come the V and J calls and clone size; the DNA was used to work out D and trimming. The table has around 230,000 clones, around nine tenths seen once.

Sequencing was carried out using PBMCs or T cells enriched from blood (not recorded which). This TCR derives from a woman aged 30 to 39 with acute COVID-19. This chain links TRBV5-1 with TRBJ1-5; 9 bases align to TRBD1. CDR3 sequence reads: CASSLGDRAGSQPQHF. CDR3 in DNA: TGCGCCAGCAGCTTGGGGGACAGGGCCGGTAGTCAGCCCCAGCATTTT.